Listed here are 30 T cell receptor beta chains from one sample, sequenced in a study of shared clonotypes between healthy human individuals. Clones were read by immunoSEQ multiplex PCR, and TCRdb kept only the in-frame ones, dropping some. This sample has approximately 500,000 clones, with roughly 95% found just once. The specimen sequenced was naive CD4+ T cells sorted from blood. Sample subset: CD45RA+ positively selected. Source of these receptors: a woman in her 30s in good health.

The V gene is TRBV6-4, the J gene TRBJ1-1; D ambiguous. V shed 5 bases and J shed 0 bases, with 7 bases lying between them. The germline V gene encodes CDR1 MRHNA and CDR2 SNTAGT. This CDR3 has 13 amino acids. DNA for the CDR3: TGTGCCAGCAGTTTTCGGTTGAACACTGAAGCTTTCTTT. Amino acid sequence: CASSFRLNTEAFF.

This clone was seen just once. The rearrangement links TRBV5-1 to TRBJ2-7, with D hard to call. Looked up from germline, CDR1 is SGHRS and CDR2 is YFSETQ. The V end lost 0 bases, the J end lost 3 bases, and 7 bases lay between the germline ends. CDR3 length: 13 residues. The DNA for the CDR3 is TGCGCCAGCAGCTTGGACACCCTCTACGAGCAGTACTTC. Translating it yields CASSLDTLYEQYF.

The rearrangement links TRBV6-5 to TRBJ2-5, with D possibly being TRBD1 (6 bases). The assigned J gene may be wrong: the sequence end matches TRBJ2-7 better. This CDR3 is built from 13 residues. Looked up from germline, CDR1 is MNHEY and CDR2 is SVGAGI. CDR3 in amino acids: CASRDTDTYEQYF. The DNA of the CDR3 is TGTGCCAGCCGGGACACGGATACCTACGAGCAGTACTTC.

The gene calls are TRBV4-2 and TRBJ2-3, with TRBD2 matching over 12 bases. V lost 2 bases to trimming and J lost 4 bases; unmatched junction nucleotides: 4. CDR1 and CDR2 from the germline V gene are LGHNA and YNFKEQ. The CDR3 loop spans 16 amino acids. The CDR3 bases are TGTGCCAGCAGCCAACTAGCGGGAGGGCTTCCAGATACGCAGTATTTT. Amino acid sequence: CASSQLAGGLPDTQYF.

This clone was picked up one time. The J gene is TRBJ2-5, the V gene TRBV7-9; D perhaps matches TRBD1 (5 bases). There are 14 residues in the CDR3. The germline CDR1 and CDR2 sequences are SEHNR and FQNEAQ (reference sequence). V dropped 0 bases and J dropped 5 bases, with 10 bases sitting between them. The CDR3 region is CASSLAGPWETQYF. The CDR3 DNA reads TGTGCCAGCAGCTTAGCGGGGCCTTGGGAGACCCAGTACTTC. The whole variable domain, remainder taken from reference TRBV7-9 and TRBJ2-5, is DTGVSQNPRHKITKRGQNVTFRCDPISEHNRLYWYRQTLGQGPEFLTYFQNEAQLEKSRLLSDRFSAERPKGSFSTLEIQRTEQGDSAMYLCASSLAGPWETQYFGPGTRLLVL.

The rearrangement uses TRBV28 and TRBJ1-2; 8 bases fit TRBD1. The germline gives CDR1 MDHEN, CDR2 SYDVKM. V lost 8 bases, J lost 4 bases, and 18 bases stayed unmatched. This CDR3 region has 17 residues. The CDR3: CASGTDGQGNPRYGYTF. In DNA, the CDR3 is TGTGCCAGCGGGACTGACGGACAGGGTAATCCCCGCTATGGCTACACCTTC.

The rearrangement joins TRBV11-2 to TRBJ2-3; 7 bases match TRBD2. The CDR3 spans 14 residues. CDR1 and CDR2 (germline): SGHAT, FQNNGV. The junction had 2 bases not matched to a gene; V was cut back by 2 bases and J by 3 bases. CDR3 sequence reads: CASSLRLATDTQYF. The CDR3 DNA is TGTGCCAGCAGCTTAAGACTAGCTACAGATACGCAGTATTTT.

The rearrangement uses TRBV5-1 and TRBJ2-7; D is unclear. V dropped 2 bases and J dropped 3 bases, with 9 bases sitting between them. CDR1 and CDR2 (germline): SGHRS, YFSETQ. The CDR3 covers 13 residues. CDR3 in DNA: TGCGCCAGCAGCTTTTCAGAAAGCTACGAGCAGTACTTC. Amino acid sequence: CASSFSESYEQYF.

The chain links TRBV4-2 to TRBJ2-7; D might be TRBD1 (5 bases). The V gene lost 4 bases and the J gene lost 2 bases, with 9 bases spanning the gap. The V gene's germline CDR1 is LGHNA and CDR2 YNFKEQ. The length of the CDR3 is 13 residues. CDR3 bases: TGTGCCAGCAGCCCAGGGCCACCCTACGAGCAGTACTTC. This codes for CASSPGPPYEQYF.

This sequence joins TRBV27 and TRBJ2-5; D gene unclear. Near its end, the DNA agrees better with TRBJ2-7, so the J call may be wrong. The CDR3 is 9 residues long. Germline loops: CDR1 MNHEY, CDR2 SMNVEV (reference sequence). The CDR3 sequence is CAGAYEQYF. Here the CDR3 DNA reads TGTGCCGGGGCCTACGAGCAGTACTTC.

This clone was seen a single time. The J gene is TRBJ2-7, the V gene TRBV28, with TRBD2 matching 7 bases. Trimming at V came to 6 bases and at J to 2 bases, leaving 13 bases not matched to a gene. The V gene's germline CDR1 is MDHEN and CDR2 SYDVKM. The CDR3 extends over 16 amino acids. CDR3 residues: CASRKGLAEAPYEQYF. DNA of the CDR3: TGTGCCAGCAGAAAGGGGCTAGCGGAGGCCCCCTACGAGCAGTACTTC.

As regards this clone: One end of the junction varies from germline; a read error may be responsible. V is TRBV14 and J is TRBJ2-1; no clear D. Germline V gives CDR1 SGHDN, CDR2 FVKESK. The CDR3 length is 15 residues. The CDR3: CASSLLRDSSNEQFF. CDR3 nucleotides: TGTGCCAGCAGCCTGCTTAGAGATTCCTCCAATGAGCAGTTCTTC.

The rearrangement uses TRBV2 and TRBJ2-5; 7 bases agree with TRBD1. Germline V gene data show CDR1 as SNHLY and CDR2 as FYNNEI. After removal of 3 bases from V and 5 bases from J, the junction contained 6 bases not matched to a gene. The CDR3 is 14 amino acids. Written as DNA, the CDR3 is TGTGCCAGCAGTGAGCAGACAGGGTGGGAGACCCAGTACTTC. This sequence encodes CASSEQTGWETQYF.

The rearrangement joins TRBV29-1 to TRBJ2-5; 8 bases map to TRBD1. V dropped 5 bases and J dropped 5; count of bases not matched to a gene: 10. This CDR3 is 14 amino acids long. Germline V gene sequence: CDR1 SQVTM, CDR2 ANQGSEA. The CDR3 loop is CSVSFGRGLETQYF. The DNA for the CDR3 is TGCAGCGTTAGCTTCGGCAGGGGGCTTGAGACCCAGTACTTC.

Here the CDR3 reads CSVGRDPTVGIQYF. The DNA for the CDR3 is TGCAGCGTTGGCCGGGACCCGACTGTGGGCATTCAGTACTTC. The chain combines TRBV29-1 with TRBJ2-4, with D perhaps being TRBD1 or TRBD2 (5 bases each). Per germline, CDR1 SQVTM and CDR2 ANQGSEA. V dropped 4 bases and J dropped 9 bases, with 19 bases sitting between them. This CDR3 region has 14 residues.

In this sample, this clone turned up once. This CDR3 reads CASSPMGRLGGLETQYF. In nucleotides, the CDR3 is TGTGCCAGCAGCCCGATGGGTCGGCTAGGAGGTTTAGAGACCCAGTACTTC. The rearrangement links TRBV5-4 to TRBJ2-5, with D possibly being TRBD2 (5 bases). The CDR3 has 17 residues. CDR1 and CDR2 (germline): SGHNT, YYREEE (reference sequence). V lost 4 bases to trimming and J lost 4 bases, with 23 bases between them.

For this clone: Other nucleotide sequences in the sample specify the same CDR3. V usage is TRBV5-1 and J usage is TRBJ1-3; the match to TRBD1 covers 8 bases. Looked up from germline, CDR1 is SGHRS and CDR2 is YFSETQ. This CDR3 region has 14 residues. V lost 1 base to trimming and J lost 4 bases; unmatched junction nucleotides: 1. The CDR3 sequence: CASSLQGAGNTIYF. CDR3 bases: TGCGCCAGCAGCTTGCAGGGGGCGGGAAACACCATATATTTT.

The chain links TRBV2 to TRBJ1-5, with 7 bases identical to TRBD1. The CDR3 extends over 15 amino acids. Trimming at V came to 5 bases and at J to 0 bases, leaving 4 bases not matched to a gene. CDR1 and CDR2 (germline): SNHLY, FYNNEI. CDR3 DNA sequence: TGTGCCAGCAGTTTACAGGGGCATAGCAATCAGCCCCAGCATTTT. Residues: CASSLQGHSNQPQHF.

Only a few counts were recorded for this clone. The chain has TRBV5-1 and TRBJ1-1; D gene ambiguous. The length of the CDR3 is 14 residues. Germline CDR1 and CDR2: SGHRS and YFSETQ. V was clipped by 0 bases and J by 1 base, with 7 bases between them. This CDR3 reads CASSLEGTNTEAFF. The CDR3 nucleotides read TGCGCCAGCAGCTTGGAGGGCACGAACACTGAAGCTTTCTTT.

This chain links TRBV18 with TRBJ2-7; D is undetermined. The CDR3 extends over 14 amino acids. Germline-derived CDR1 and CDR2 are KGHSH and LQKENI. Trimming stripped 0 bases from V and 5 bases from J, with 11 bases between. The CDR3 bases are TGTGCCAGCTCACCACCGAACGTTGTGGACGAGCAGTACTTC. Its translation is CASSPPNVVDEQYF.

This clone is a singleton in its sample. The chain links TRBV5-4 to TRBJ2-7; D not resolved. The V and J ends lost 7 bases and 1 base respectively, with 6 bases between them. This CDR3 spans 11 amino acids. Germline CDR1 reads SGHNT; CDR2 reads YYREEE (reference sequence). The CDR3 region is CASGWSYEQYF. CDR3 sequence (DNA): TGTGCCAGCGGTTGGTCCTACGAGCAGTACTTC.

The genes are TRBV6-1 and TRBJ2-1; 7 bases map to TRBD1. The CDR3 runs to 17 residues. Germline values: CDR1 MNHNS, CDR2 SASEGT. Trimming removed 3 bases from V and 7 bases from J; junction bases left unmatched: 15. Written as DNA, the CDR3 is TGTGCCAGCAGTGACCCCTACGTCCCGACAGGGAGAAATGAGCAGTTCTTC. Amino acid sequence: CASSDPYVPTGRNEQFF.

The chain joins TRBV6-6 to TRBJ2-7, with 9 positions matching TRBD2. V shed 2 bases, J shed 5 bases, and the junction held 7 bases outside the gene matches. In germline, CDR1 is MNHNY, CDR2 SVGAGI (reference sequence). The length of the CDR3 is 15 residues. This chain's CDR3 is CASSYVAGGQDEQYF. In DNA, the CDR3 is TGTGCCAGCAGTTACGTTGCGGGAGGGCAGGACGAGCAGTACTTC.

This chain uses TRBV5-1 with TRBJ1-3; D is possibly TRBD1 (6 bases). Looked up from germline, CDR1 is SGHRS and CDR2 is YFSETQ. The V and J ends lost 3 bases and 0 bases respectively, with 13 bases between them. The CDR3 is made up of 16 amino acids. CDR3 loop: CASSWTDSDSGNTIYF. The CDR3 DNA reads TGCGCCAGCAGCTGGACGGACAGCGACTCTGGAAACACCATATATTTT. Filled out from reference TRBV5-1 and TRBJ1-3, the complete variable domain reads KAGVTQTPRYLIKTRGQQVTLSCSPISGHRSVSWYQQTPGQGLQFLFEYFSETQRNKGNFPGRFSGRQFSNSRSEMNVSTLELGDSALYLCASSWTDSDSGNTIYFGEGSWLTVV.

In this sample, this clone turned up once. CDR3 protein: CAISGRAPDTQYF. In nucleotides, the CDR3 is TGTGCCATCAGTGGGCGGGCCCCAGATACGCAGTATTTT. The chain couples TRBV10-3 to TRBJ2-3; D is possibly TRBD2 (5 bases). Germline V gene lookup returns CDR1 ENHRY and CDR2 SYGVKD. V was clipped by 4 bases and J by 4 bases, with 9 bases between them. The CDR3 has 13 residues.

This chain uses TRBV29-1 with TRBJ1-4, with TRBD1 matching 9 bases. Germline V gene lookup returns CDR1 SQVTM and CDR2 ANQGSEA. The CDR3 length is 13 residues. The J segment lost 8 bases and the V segment lost 5 bases, leaving 6 bases of the junction unmatched. CDR3 protein: CSVQQGAGEKLFF. CDR3 in DNA: TGCAGCGTTCAACAGGGGGCCGGGGAAAAACTGTTTTTT.

V is TRBV29-1 and J is TRBJ1-2; TRBD1 matches at 9 bases. This CDR3 region has 13 residues. V lost 5 bases and J lost 1; bases outside the gene matches: 2. The germline V gene has CDR1 SQVTM and CDR2 ANQGSEA. The CDR3 protein is CSVPDRGNYGYTF. DNA for the CDR3: TGCAGCGTTCCGGACAGGGGTAACTATGGCTACACCTTC.

The chain is built from TRBV29-1 and TRBJ2-1, with 8 bases identical to TRBD2. Trimming removed 3 bases from V and 7 bases from J; junction bases left unmatched: 14. CDR1 SQVTM and CDR2 ANQGSEA come from the germline V gene. The CDR3 runs to 16 residues. The CDR3 is CSVEAYPAGARNEQFF. In DNA form, the CDR3 reads TGCAGCGTTGAGGCCTATCCAGCGGGAGCACGGAATGAGCAGTTCTTC.

The chain carries TRBV6-1 and TRBJ2-7; D unresolved. V dropped 10 bases and J dropped 3 bases, with 16 bases sitting between them. Germline assignment: CDR1 MNHNS and CDR2 SASEGT. This CDR3 contains 13 residues. The CDR3 region is CATMGYLFYEQYF. As DNA, the CDR3 is TGTGCCACTATGGGCTACCTCTTCTACGAGCAGTACTTC.

The chain couples TRBV6-4 to TRBJ1-1, with 7 positions matching TRBD1. This CDR3 comprises 16 residues. Germline V gene lookup returns CDR1 MRHNA and CDR2 SNTAGT. Trimming at V came to 4 bases and at J to 1 base, leaving 9 bases not matched to a gene. CDR3 in DNA: TGTGCCAGCAGTGCAGACAGGGTTTACGGGAACACTGAAGCTTTCTTT. Translating it yields CASSADRVYGNTEAFF.